In this sample, the clone carrying this T cell receptor (beta chain) turned up a few times. This CDR3 has 17 amino acids. J lost 2 bases, V lost 2 bases, and 10 bases had no gene match. Germline CDR1 reads SGHVS; CDR2 reads FQNEAQ. These data originate in a study of T-cell reconstitution after alpha-beta-depleted transplantation in children. Unique molecular identifiers were incorporated during preparation of the TCRbeta library. TCRdb processed the PCR reads anew with MiXCR; each CDR3 protein has one entry. The sample includes approximately 490,000 distinct CDR3 sequences, about 11% seen only once; the top ten take approximately 2%.

This material consisted of PBMCs, taken before TCRalphabeta/CD19-depleted stem cell transplant. The sequence was obtained from a child aged 2-15 years with inherited bone marrow failure, due to receive a stem cell transplant. This chain uses TRBV7-8 with TRBJ2-3, with 7 positions matching TRBD2. The CDR3 coding sequence is TGTGCCAGCAGCTTACTCCGGGACTACAGACACACAGATACGCAGTATTTT. This encodes CASSLLRDYRHTDTQYF.